One and the same sample provided the 29 T cell receptor beta chains below, sequenced in a study of Ad26.COV2.S vaccination and SARS-CoV-2 variants (dated by TCRdb to about 2021). This specimen's treatment or condition label, interpreted: roughly 19 received Ad26.COV2.S at low or high dose, single or two shots; five or six received placebo; per-sample allocation not given. For vaccine and placebo recipients, repertoires were sequenced using samples collected on day 63 after the first injection. The library was prepared using the immunoSEQ multiplex PCR assay. TCRdb retrieved this table from immuneACCESS and kept in-frame rearrangements only. Not all clones are present; in checked studies, unresolved V genes account for under half, and no reason is known for the remainder. The sample table contains about 410,000 clones; only one count was recorded for about 89% of them. The top ten clonotypes cover 1.5% to 2% of the sample.

This specimen consisted of peripheral blood, obtained in a trial of Ad26.COV2.S vaccine versus placebo. The receptors were sampled from a person aged 18-60 years who received the Ad26.COV2.S COVID-19 vaccine or a placebo.

The V gene is TRBV7-3, the J gene TRBJ2-2, with 10 bases matching TRBD2. The germline gives CDR1 SGHTA, CDR2 FQGTGA. CDR3 length: 18 amino acids. The V and J ends lost 3 bases and 0 bases, in that order; junction bases with no gene match: 7. CDR3 DNA: TGTGCCAGCAGCTTCGCGATAGCGGGAGGATCGAACACCGGGGAGCTGTTTTTT. Translating gives CASSFAIAGGSNTGELFF.

This clone has only one observation. The CDR3 nucleotides are TGTGCCAGTTCGGGGCTAAAGAACAATGAGCAGTTCTTC. Protein product: CASSGLKNNEQFF. The V call is TRBV27, the J call TRBJ2-1; D possibly uses TRBD1 or TRBD2 (5 bases each). Germline CDR1 MNHEY, CDR2 SMNVEV (reference sequence). V was trimmed by 9 bases and J by 5 bases, leaving 14 bases between them. This CDR3 comprises 13 residues.

The chain uses TRBV19 and TRBJ2-3, with D possibly TRBD1 on 5 matching bases. The germline gives CDR1 LNHDA, CDR2 SQIVND (reference sequence). This CDR3 is built from 14 residues. Trimming shortened V by 5 bases and J by 2 bases, and 11 bases separated the two germline ends. CDR3 sequence: CASSQGRPTDTQYF. In nucleotides, the CDR3 is TGTGCCAGTAGTCAGGGCCGCCCCACAGATACGCAGTATTTT.

V usage is TRBV18 and J usage is TRBJ2-5; tentative D call: TRBD1 (5 bases). The CDR3 runs 14 residues. Trimming took 1 base from V and 4 from J, leaving 10 bases between them. Germline V gene data show CDR1 as KGHSH and CDR2 as LQKENI. CDR3 in DNA: TGTGCCAGCTCACCACAGTCAGGGTCAGAGACCCAGTACTTC. It yields the protein CASSPQSGSETQYF.

The rearrangement uses TRBV19 and TRBJ2-5; 10 bases align to TRBD2. Trimming removed 5 bases from V and 1 base from J; junction bases left unmatched: 4. The CDR3 loop spans 15 amino acids. In germline, CDR1 is LNHDA, CDR2 SQIVND (reference sequence). Written as DNA, the CDR3 is TGTGCCAGTAGTCAAGGACTAGCGGCCCAAGAGACCCAGTACTTC. Its translation: CASSQGLAAQETQYF.

This chain links TRBV9 with TRBJ2-7; no firm D call. The CDR3 is 14 residues long. Trimming pared 0 bases from V and 0 bases from J, leaving 7 bases between. Germline loops: CDR1 SGDLS, CDR2 YYNGEE. CDR3 nucleotide sequence: TGTGCCAGCAGCGTAGACTCGCCCTCCTACGAGCAGTACTTC. This translates into CASSVDSPSYEQYF.

The rearrangement links TRBV7-3 to TRBJ2-6; D possibly matches TRBD1 or TRBD2 (5 bases each). The V gene's germline CDR1 is SGHTA and CDR2 FQGTGA. V was cut by 5 bases and J by 1 base, with 12 bases left in between. The CDR3 is made up of 16 amino acids. The chain's CDR3 is CASSIMWGSGANVLTF. The CDR3 bases are TGTGCCAGCAGCATTATGTGGGGGTCTGGGGCCAACGTCCTGACTTTC.

This clone has a single count. The genes are TRBV7-2 and TRBJ2-1; TRBD2 is a possible D gene (5 bases). Germline V CDR1 and CDR2: SGHTA, FQGNSA. The CDR3 runs to 14 residues. The ends were cut back, 4 bases at V and 3 bases at J, with 10 bases in the middle. CDR3 sequence: CASSSTRGYNEQFF. DNA for the CDR3: TGTGCCAGCAGCTCCACCCGGGGCTACAATGAGCAGTTCTTC.

V is TRBV24-1 and J is TRBJ2-5; 13 bases map to TRBD2. Germline CDR1 KGHDR, CDR2 SFDVKD. J gave up 5 bases and V 4 bases, and 3 bases lay outside the gene matches. CDR3 length equals 15 residues. CDR3 coding DNA: TGTGCCACCAGTGAATGGACTAGCGGGAGCGAGACCCAGTACTTC. Amino acids: CATSEWTSGSETQYF.

The chain is built from TRBV28 and TRBJ2-3; 11 bases align to TRBD1. The CDR3 is 14 residues long. J gave up 6 bases and V 6 bases, and 5 bases lay outside the gene matches. Germline loops: CDR1 MDHEN, CDR2 SYDVKM. CDR3 DNA sequence: TGTGCCAGCAGCCGGGGGACAGGGGGGGATACGCAGTATTTT. Protein product: CASSRGTGGDTQYF. Based on the CDR3 plus reference TRBV28 and TRBJ2-3, the full variable domain is DVKVTQSSRYLVKRTGEKVFLECVQDMDHENMFWYRQDPGLGLRLIYFSYDVKMKEKGDIPEGYSVSREKKERFSLILESASTNQTSMYLCASSRGTGGDTQYFGPGTRLTVL.

The chain joins TRBV6-2 or TRBV6-3 to TRBJ2-7; D is uncertain. This CDR3 contains 15 residues. V lost 2 bases, J lost 0 bases, and 11 bases lay in between. CDR1 MNHEY and CDR2 SVGEGT come from the germline V gene. Here the CDR3 DNA reads TGTGCCAGCAGTTACGATCCTGCCAGCTCCTACGAGCAGTACTTC. Its protein is CASSYDPASSYEQYF.

This chain connects TRBV24-1 to TRBJ2-2, with D possibly matching TRBD1 (6 bases). The CDR3 runs to 16 residues. V was trimmed by 4 bases and J by 0 bases, leaving 11 bases between them. The germline CDR1 and CDR2 sequences are KGHDR and SFDVKD. The CDR3 loop reads CATSDLGHSNTGELFF. The CDR3 nucleotides read TGTGCCACCAGTGACCTGGGACACTCGAACACCGGGGAGCTGTTTTTT.

This chain joins TRBV2 and TRBJ2-7, with 10 bases matching TRBD1. CDR1 is SNHLY, CDR2 FYNNEI, per germline. V lost 2 bases to trimming and J lost 6 bases; unmatched junction nucleotides: 4. This CDR3 region has 14 residues. The chain's CDR3 is CASSERQGAAEQYF. The CDR3 nucleotides read TGTGCCAGCAGTGAACGACAGGGGGCGGCCGAGCAGTACTTC.

V is TRBV4-1 and J is TRBJ2-3, with TRBD1 as a possible D gene (6 bases). V lost 4 bases, J lost 10 bases, and 15 bases lay in between. CDR3 size: 13 residues. Per the germline V gene, CDR1 is MGHRA and CDR2 is YSYEKL. In nucleotides, the CDR3 is TGCGCCAGCAGCCCCCCGGGACACCCTCCGCAGTATTTT. Translated: CASSPPGHPPQYF.

The genes are TRBV19 and TRBJ2-1, with D tentatively TRBD1 or TRBD2 (6 bases each). Germline lookup yields CDR1 LNHDA and CDR2 SQIVND (reference sequence). Trimming cost V 5 bases and J 3 bases, with 17 bases left between them. The CDR3 loop spans 16 amino acids. Written as DNA, the CDR3 is TGTGCCAGTAGTCAGCTAGGGGGGCGAATCTACAATGAGCAGTTCTTC. This codes for CASSQLGGRIYNEQFF.

V gene TRBV28 combines with J gene TRBJ1-5, with D unclear. Germline V gene lookup returns CDR1 MDHEN and CDR2 SYDVKM. V dropped 5 bases and J dropped 8 bases, with 10 bases sitting between them. CDR3 length: 12 amino acids. This CDR3 reads CASSGAWEPQHF. The CDR3 nucleotides are TGTGCCAGCAGTGGAGCTTGGGAGCCCCAGCATTTT.

The V and J genes are TRBV30 and TRBJ2-5; D might be TRBD1 (5 bases). CDR3 length equals 15 residues. The V gene's germline CDR1 is GTSNPN and CDR2 SVGIG (reference sequence). V was shortened by 3 bases and J by 1 base, with 15 bases between the two germline ends. The CDR3 nucleotides read TGTGCCTGGAGCAGAGGACAATCGGGCCAAGAGACCCAGTACTTC. Translated: CAWSRGQSGQETQYF. Full variable domain (remainder filled in from reference TRBV30 and TRBJ2-5): SQTIHQWPATLVQPVGSPLSLECTVEGTSNPNLYWYRQAAGRGLQLLFYSVGIGQISSEVPQNLSASRPQDRQFILSSKKLLLSDSGFYLCAWSRGQSGQETQYFGPGTRLLVL.

CDR3 protein: CASSLEGAKQFF. CDR3 sequence (DNA): TGTGCCAGCAGCTTAGAAGGGGCGAAACAGTTCTTC. This rearrangement joins TRBV7-6 to TRBJ2-1, with TRBD1 as a possible D gene (5 bases). CDR3 size: 12 residues. V shed 1 base and J shed 13 bases, with 11 bases lying between them. From germline, CDR1 is SGHVS and CDR2 FNYEAQ.

This rearrangement joins TRBV30 to TRBJ2-7; weak D call: TRBD2 (7 bases). The V end was cut by 0 bases, the J end by 4 bases, with 19 bases between. Germline lookup yields CDR1 GTSNPN and CDR2 SVGIG (reference sequence). There are 16 residues in the CDR3. This CDR3 reads CAWSVGGASPGYEQYF. CDR3 sequence (DNA): TGTGCCTGGAGTGTAGGGGGGGCTAGTCCGGGGTACGAGCAGTACTTC.

The chain combines TRBV5-6 with TRBJ2-7; D perhaps matches TRBD2 (5 bases). Germline V gene lookup returns CDR1 SGHDT and CDR2 YYEEEE. The V end lost 3 bases, the J end lost 0 bases, and 16 bases lay between the germline ends. The CDR3 totals 16 residues. CDR3 coding DNA: TGTGCCAGCAGCTCGTACCTGCTAGCCAGCTCCTACGAGCAGTACTTC. Translated: CASSSYLLASSYEQYF.

Details on this clone: This sample includes further DNA sequences coding for the same CDR3. The rearrangement links TRBV28 to TRBJ1-5, with 7 bases that match TRBD1. Germline CDR1 and CDR2: MDHEN and SYDVKM. V lost 6 bases and J lost 5; bases outside the gene matches: 7. The CDR3 has 14 amino acids. CDR3 sequence (DNA): TGTGCCAGCAGGCCGGGACAGAGTTATCAGCCCCAGCATTTT. It encodes CASRPGQSYQPQHF. Using reference TRBV28 and TRBJ1-5 for the parts outside the CDR3, the full variable domain is DVKVTQSSRYLVKRTGEKVFLECVQDMDHENMFWYRQDPGLGLRLIYFSYDVKMKEKGDIPEGYSVSREKKERFSLILESASTNQTSMYLCASRPGQSYQPQHFGDGTRLSIL.

The chain joins TRBV28 to TRBJ2-7; TRBD1 aligns across 11 bases. V gave up 6 bases and J gave up 4 bases; unmatched junction bases: 5. Per the germline V gene, CDR1 is MDHEN and CDR2 is SYDVKM. The CDR3 runs to 14 residues. CDR3: CASRAGTGGYEQYF. For the CDR3, the DNA is TGTGCCAGCAGGGCCGGGACAGGGGGTTACGAGCAGTACTTC.

The V and J genes are TRBV7-9 and TRBJ2-1, with a weak D call TRBD1 (7 bases). Between the trimmed V and J ends, which lost 6 bases and 16 bases, there was a span of 16 bases. Per the germline V gene, CDR1 is SEHNR and CDR2 is FQNEAQ (reference sequence). This CDR3 has 11 amino acids. CDR3 amino acids: CASRRGQSEFF. In DNA form, the CDR3 reads TGTGCCAGCAGGCGGGGACAGTCGGAATTCTTC.

The chain is built from TRBV7-2 and TRBJ2-7; D gene unclear. The CDR3 loop spans 13 amino acids. The germline V and J ends were trimmed by 2 bases and 3 bases, with 8 bases remaining between them. Germline values: CDR1 SGHTA, CDR2 FQGNSA. CDR3 in amino acids: CASSLYRDYEQYF. In DNA form, the CDR3 reads TGTGCCAGCAGCTTATATAGGGACTACGAGCAGTACTTC. Combining the CDR3 with reference TRBV7-2 and TRBJ2-7 gives the whole variable domain GAGVSQSPSNKVTEKGKDVELRCDPISGHTALYWYRQSLGQGLEFLIYFQGNSAPDKSGLPSDRFSAERTGGSVSTLTIQRTQQEDSAVYLCASSLYRDYEQYFGPGTRLTVT.

This clone came up a few times. The V gene is TRBV6-1, the J gene TRBJ2-3; TRBD1 might be the D (6 bases). The germline CDR1 and CDR2 sequences are MNHNS and SASEGT. The germline V and J ends were trimmed by 2 bases and 4 bases, with 13 bases remaining between them. The CDR3 consists of 15 residues. Written as DNA, the CDR3 is TGTGCCAGCAGTGAAATAGTCACAGGGTCAGATACGCAGTATTTT. The encoded protein is CASSEIVTGSDTQYF.

This chain joins TRBV7-8 and TRBJ2-7; 12 nucleotides line up with TRBD2. The CDR3 sequence is 17 residues long. Germline V gives CDR1 SGHVS, CDR2 FQNEAQ. V trimming: 1 base; J trimming: 0 bases; junction bases outside the gene matches: 4. CDR3 sequence: CASSLGGLAGSSYEQYF. In nucleotides, the CDR3 is TGTGCCAGCAGCTTAGGGGGACTAGCGGGTAGCTCCTACGAGCAGTACTTC.

This clone was recorded once. The V gene is TRBV6-5, the J gene TRBJ2-5, with 10 bases lining up with TRBD2. The CDR3 sequence is 14 residues long. Germline V lookup: CDR1 MNHEY, CDR2 SVGAGI. V dropped 8 bases and J dropped 5; count of bases not matched to a gene: 8. DNA for the CDR3: TGTGCCAGCTGGGAGCGGGAGGGAGGTGAGACCCAGTACTTC. Translation gives CASWEREGGETQYF.

The rearrangement uses TRBV11-2 and TRBJ2-1, with D possibly matching TRBD1 (6 bases). Per germline, CDR1 SGHAT and CDR2 FQNNGV. This CDR3 has 16 residues. Trimming removed 2 bases at V and 5 bases at J, with 16 bases between. As DNA, the CDR3 is TGTGCCAGCAGCTTATACAGGGTAAACTACAACAATGAGCAGTTCTTC. Translating it yields CASSLYRVNYNNEQFF.

The chain joins TRBV7-2 to TRBJ2-5; no reliable D call. Trimming pared 2 bases from V and 4 bases from J, leaving 2 bases between. From germline, CDR1 is SGHTA and CDR2 FQGNSA. The CDR3 has 11 amino acids. CDR3 nucleotide sequence: TGTGCCAGCAGCTTACTAGAGACCCAGTACTTC. Amino acids: CASSLLETQYF.